Presented here are 3 T cell receptor beta chains from one specimen sequenced in a study of blood T cell repertoires in COVID-19. Using immunoSEQ multiplex PCR, the repertoire was profiled, and TCRdb retains in-frame clones only, with some absent. The sample records under 250,000 clones, roughly 84% being singletons. The sample was peripheral blood. The receptors were gathered from a middle-aged woman who had recovered from COVID-19.

This clone showed up just a few times. This chain connects TRBV11-1 to TRBJ2-7; TRBD1 is a possible D gene (5 bases). From germline, CDR1 is SGHAT and CDR2 FQDESV (reference sequence). The V and J ends lost 5 bases and 3 bases respectively, with 17 bases between them. The CDR3 totals 15 residues. CDR3 loop: CASSPRQTANYEQYF. CDR3 bases: TGTGCCAGCAGCCCGAGACAGACAGCCAACTACGAGCAGTACTTC.

This chain uses TRBV5-1 with TRBJ1-5; maybe TRBD1 (5 bases). CDR3 length: 14 amino acids. The germline V gene has CDR1 SGHRS and CDR2 YFSETQ. The V gene lost 0 bases and the J gene lost 5 bases, with 9 bases spanning the gap. The DNA for the CDR3 is TGCGCCAGCAGCTTGGATACGGGGGATCAGCCCCAGCATTTT. It yields the protein CASSLDTGDQPQHF.

J is TRBJ2-1 and V is TRBV5-4, with 13 bases that match TRBD2. The CDR3 spans 18 residues. Looked up from germline, CDR1 is SGHNT and CDR2 is YYREEE (reference sequence). J lost 4 bases, V lost 4 bases, and 11 bases had no gene match. CDR3 sequence: CASSPTSGGKIRYNEQFF. As DNA, the CDR3 is TGTGCCAGCAGCCCGACTAGCGGGGGGAAGATTCGATACAATGAGCAGTTCTTC. Looking up the rest from reference TRBV5-4 and TRBJ2-1 gives the full variable domain: ETGVTQSPTHLIKTRGQQVTLRCSSQSGHNTVSWYQQALGQGPQFIFQYYREEENGRGNFPPRFSGLQFPNYSSELNVNALELDDSALYLCASSPTSGGKIRYNEQFFGPGTRLTVL.